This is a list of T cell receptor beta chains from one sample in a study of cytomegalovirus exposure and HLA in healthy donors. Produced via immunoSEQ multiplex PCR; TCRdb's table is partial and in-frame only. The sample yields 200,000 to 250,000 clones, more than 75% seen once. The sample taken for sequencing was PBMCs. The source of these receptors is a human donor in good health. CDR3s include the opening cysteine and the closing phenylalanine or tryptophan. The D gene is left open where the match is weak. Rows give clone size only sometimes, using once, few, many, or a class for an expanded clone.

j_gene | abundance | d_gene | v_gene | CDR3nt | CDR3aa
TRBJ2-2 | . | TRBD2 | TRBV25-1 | TGTGCCAGCAGTGCGGGACTAGCCCCCACTCGCAAGACCGGGGAGCTGTTTTTT | CASSAGLAPTRKTGELFF
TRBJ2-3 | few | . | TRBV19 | TGTGCCAGTAGTATTGGCGGGACTGACACAGATACGCAGTATTTT | CASSIGGTDTDTQYF
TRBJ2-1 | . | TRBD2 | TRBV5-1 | TGCGCCAGCAGCTATGCGCTCTACCGAGGAGGACTAGCGGGAGGGCCCGACAATGAGCAGTTCTTC | CASSYALYRGGLAGGPDNEQFF
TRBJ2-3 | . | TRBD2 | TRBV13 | TGTGCCAGCAGCCAGCCCCGGGGGGGTAGCGGATACACAGATACGCAGTATTTT | CASSQPRGGSGYTDTQYF
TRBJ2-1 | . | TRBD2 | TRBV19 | TGTGCCAGTAGTATAGCCTTTTCCGCGGGGCGGGGGGGTGAGCAGTTCTTC | CASSIAFSAGRGGEQFF
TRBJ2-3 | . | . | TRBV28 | TGTGCCAGCAGTTCCCAGGGCACAGATACGCAGTATTTT | CASSSQGTDTQYF
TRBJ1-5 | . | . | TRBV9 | TGTGCCAGCAGCGTAGATGAGGGCGGTGATCAGCCCCAGCATTTT | CASSVDEGGDQPQHF
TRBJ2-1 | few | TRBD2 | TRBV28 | TGTGCCAGCAGTTTATACTTAGCGGGAGGGCCTTACAATGAGCAGTTCTTC | CASSLYLAGGPYNEQFF
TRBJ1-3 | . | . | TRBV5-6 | TGTGCCAGCAGCTGGGGCCCTTACTCTGGAAACACCATATATTTT | CASSWGPYSGNTIYF
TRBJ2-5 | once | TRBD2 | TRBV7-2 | TGTGCCAGCAGCTCCCCGCTAGCGGGAGGGCAAGAGACCCAGTACTTC | CASSSPLAGGQETQYF
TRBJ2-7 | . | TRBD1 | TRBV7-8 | TGTGCCAGCAGCCTCGGGACAGGGTACTCCTACGAGCAGTACTTC | CASSLGTGYSYEQYF
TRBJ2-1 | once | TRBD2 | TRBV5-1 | TGCGCCAGCAGCTTGGGTCTACTAGCGGGAGGGAATGAGCAGTTCTTC | CASSLGLLAGGNEQFF
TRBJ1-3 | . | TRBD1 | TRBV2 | TGTGCCAGCACCTGGGACAGTTCTGGAAACACCATATATTTT | CASTWDSSGNTIYF
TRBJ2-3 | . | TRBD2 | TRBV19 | TGTGCCAGTAGTCCCGGGGGGTCTAGCGGGGGCACAGATACGCAGTATTTT | CASSPGGSSGGTDTQYF
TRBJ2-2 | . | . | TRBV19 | TGTGCCAGTAGTATAGACTGGGCAGGGGCCGGGGAGCTGTTTTTT | CASSIDWAGAGELFF
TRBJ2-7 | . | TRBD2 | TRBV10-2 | TGCGCCAGCAGTGAGAGACTAGCCACCGAGCAGTACTTC | CASSERLATEQYF
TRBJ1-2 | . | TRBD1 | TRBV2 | TGTGCCAGCAGTGAGGACAGGATCTTC | CASSEDRIF
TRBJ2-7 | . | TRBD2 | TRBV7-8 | TGTGCCAGCAGCTCGACGCCAGGGACTAGTGCTTACGAGCAGTACTTC | CASSSTPGTSAYEQYF
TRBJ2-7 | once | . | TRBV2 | TGTGCCAGCCAGGGGATGGGCGCTTACGAGCAGTACTTC | CASQGMGAYEQYF
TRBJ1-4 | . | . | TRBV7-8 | TGTGCCAGCAGCTTAGCGAGGGGAGGCGAAAAACTGTTTTTT | CASSLARGGEKLFF
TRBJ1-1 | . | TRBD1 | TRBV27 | TGTGCCAGCAGCCTGACAGGGGGCGTCACTGAAGCTTTCTTT | CASSLTGGVTEAFF
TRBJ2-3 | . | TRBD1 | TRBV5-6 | TGTGCCAGCAGCCCCCGACAGGGGCCTTACACAGATACGCAGTATTTT | CASSPRQGPYTDTQYF
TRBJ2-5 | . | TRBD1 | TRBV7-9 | TGTGCCAGCAGCTCTAGGACAGGGTTGGTAGAGACCCAGTACTTC | CASSSRTGLVETQYF
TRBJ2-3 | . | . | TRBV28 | TGTGCCAGCAGTTTACGTGAACAGGGCACAGATACGCAGTATTTT | CASSLREQGTDTQYF
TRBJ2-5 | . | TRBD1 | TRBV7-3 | TGTGCCAGCAGTTTGGACAGGGGGCAAGAGACCCAGTACTTC | CASSLDRGQETQYF
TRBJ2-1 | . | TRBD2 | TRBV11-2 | TGTGCCAGCAGCCGACCCGGACTAGCGCGTATCAATGAGCAGTTCTTC | CASSRPGLARINEQFF
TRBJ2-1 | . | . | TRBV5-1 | TGCGCCAGCAGCTCGCTGACAGTCTACAATGAGCAGTTCTTC | CASSSLTVYNEQFF
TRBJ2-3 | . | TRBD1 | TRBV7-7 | TGTGCTAGCAGCCCCGGGACAGGGAGAAGGGATACGCAGTATTTT | CASSPGTGRRDTQYF
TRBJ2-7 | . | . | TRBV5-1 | TGCGCCAGCAGCTCTAGGACAGCGAACCAAGCCACCTACGAGCAGTACTTC | CASSSRTANQATYEQYF
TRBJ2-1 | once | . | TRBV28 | TGTGCCAGCAGAACCTCTGCGGCAGCCTCCTACAATGAGCAGTTCTTC | CASRTSAAASYNEQFF
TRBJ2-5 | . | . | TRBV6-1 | TGTGCCAGCAGTGACAGACAAGAGACCCAGTACTTC | CASSDRQETQYF
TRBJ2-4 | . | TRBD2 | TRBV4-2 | TGTGCCAGCAGCCAAGAAGTAGCGGGAGGGCCTGGAAACATTCAGTACTTC | CASSQEVAGGPGNIQYF
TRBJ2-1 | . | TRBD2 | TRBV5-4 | TGTGCCAGCAGCTTCCGGACTAGCGGGAGGGGCAATGAGCAGTTCTTC | CASSFRTSGRGNEQFF
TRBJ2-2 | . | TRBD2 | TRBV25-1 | TGTGCCAGCAGTAAGGGACTAGCGGGAGGGCGCGGCACCGGGGAGCTGTTTTTT | CASSKGLAGGRGTGELFF
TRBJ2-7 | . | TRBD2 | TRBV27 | TGTGCCAGCAGTTGGGAAGGACTAGCGGGAGTGCCCTACGAGCAGTACTTC | CASSWEGLAGVPYEQYF
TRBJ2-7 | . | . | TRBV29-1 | TGCAGCGTTGTGGCCTTCTACGAGCAGTACTTC | CSVVAFYEQYF
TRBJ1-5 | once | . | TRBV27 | TGTGCCAGCAGTTTTTCGGCACAGAAGAATCAGCCCCAGCATTTT | CASSFSAQKNQPQHF
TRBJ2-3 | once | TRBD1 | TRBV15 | TGTGCCACCAGCAGAGAGGCGGACAGGGGTACAGATACGCAGTATTTT | CATSREADRGTDTQYF
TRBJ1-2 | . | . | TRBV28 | TGTGCCAGCAGATTCAACAGGGCCACTAACTATGGCTACACCTTC | CASRFNRATNYGYTF
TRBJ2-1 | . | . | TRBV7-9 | TGTTCCAGCAACCAGGGTTCAGGGCAAGTACGGGAGCAGTTCTTC | CSSNQGSGQVREQFF
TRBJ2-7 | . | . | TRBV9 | TGTGCCAGCAGCGCGGAAGCGTCCCCCTACGAGCAGTACTTC | CASSAEASPYEQYF
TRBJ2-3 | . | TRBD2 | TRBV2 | TGTGCCAACGGACGGGGGGCAGATACGCAGTATTTT | CANGRGADTQYF
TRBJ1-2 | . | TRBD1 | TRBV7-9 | TGTGCCAGCACCTCATCAGGGGGCTATGGCTACACCTTC | CASTSSGGYGYTF